This TCR beta chain was identified in a study of T-cell reconstitution after alpha-beta-depleted transplantation in children. Preparation of the TCRbeta library was carried out with unique molecular identifiers. TCRdb reprocessed the PCR reads via MiXCR and lists one record per CDR3 protein. The sample yields about 120,000 distinct CDR3 sequences, around 10% seen once. This clonotype showed up many times. Its cognate antigen is unknown. Study-wide results and caveats: Surviving recipient T cells and thymic progenitors produced the high day-60 TCRbeta diversity seen in some patients. Alpha-beta T cells present about two months after transplant were reported to originate from several hundred expanded graft clones. Counts and diversity of T cells one year after transplant came mostly from newly produced T cells.

The clonotype comes from a boy younger than 10 with acute lymphoblastic leukemia, due to receive a stem cell transplant. Sequences were derived from PBMCs, sampled before TCRalphabeta/CD19-depleted stem cell transplant.

The CDR3 DNA follows: TGTGCCAGCAGTGAGATTAGCGGGAGATACAATGAGCAGTTCTTC. Encoded protein: CASSEISGRYNEQFF. The chain links TRBV2 to TRBJ2-1; 9 bases are shared with TRBD2. V gave up 3 bases and J gave up 4 bases; unmatched junction bases: 4. The germline gives CDR1 SNHLY, CDR2 FYNNEI. This CDR3 is built from 15 residues.